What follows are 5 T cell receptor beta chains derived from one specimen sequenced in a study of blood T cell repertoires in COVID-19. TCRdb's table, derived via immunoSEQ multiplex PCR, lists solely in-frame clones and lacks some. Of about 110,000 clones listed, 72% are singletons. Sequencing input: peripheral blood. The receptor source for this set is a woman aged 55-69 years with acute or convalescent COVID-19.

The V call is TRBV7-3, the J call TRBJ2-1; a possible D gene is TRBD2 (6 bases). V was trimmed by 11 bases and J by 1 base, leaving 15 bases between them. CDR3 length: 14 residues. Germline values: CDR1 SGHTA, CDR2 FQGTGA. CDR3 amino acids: CASAGGPSYNEQFF. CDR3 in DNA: TGTGCCTCGGCTGGAGGGCCATCCTACAATGAGCAGTTCTTC.

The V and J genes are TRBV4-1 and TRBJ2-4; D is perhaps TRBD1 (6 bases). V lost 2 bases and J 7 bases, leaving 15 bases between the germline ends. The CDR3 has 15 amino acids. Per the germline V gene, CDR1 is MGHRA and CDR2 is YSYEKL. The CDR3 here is CASSQNRDGGNIQYF. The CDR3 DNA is TGCGCCAGCAGCCAAAACAGGGACGGTGGGAACATTCAGTACTTC.

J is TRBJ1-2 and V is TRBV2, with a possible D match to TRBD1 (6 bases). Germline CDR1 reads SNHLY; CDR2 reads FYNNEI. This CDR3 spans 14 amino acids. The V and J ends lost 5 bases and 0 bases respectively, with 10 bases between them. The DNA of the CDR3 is TGTGCCAGCAGTACAGGGCCAGCTAACTATGGCTACACCTTC. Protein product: CASSTGPANYGYTF.

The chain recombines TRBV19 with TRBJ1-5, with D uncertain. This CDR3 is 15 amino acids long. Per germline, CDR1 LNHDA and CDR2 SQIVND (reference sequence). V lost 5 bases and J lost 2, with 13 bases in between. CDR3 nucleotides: TGTGCCAGTAGTCGGGAAAAGGGAGGCAATCAGCCCCAGCATTTT. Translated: CASSREKGGNQPQHF.

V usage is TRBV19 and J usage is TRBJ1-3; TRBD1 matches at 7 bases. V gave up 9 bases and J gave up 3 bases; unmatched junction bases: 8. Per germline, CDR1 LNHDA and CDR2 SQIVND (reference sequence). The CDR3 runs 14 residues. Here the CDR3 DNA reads TGTGCCAGCGGGGGACAGTGGGTTGGAAACACCATATATTTT. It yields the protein CASGGQWVGNTIYF.